Listed below are T cell receptor beta chains from one sample, sequenced in a study of cytomegalovirus exposure and HLA in healthy donors. Sequenced by immunoSEQ multiplex PCR; TCRdb stores in-frame clones only, minus some. The data show fewer than 250,000 clones, with roughly 89% seen just once and 2.6% held by the top ten. Specimen: PBMCs. These receptors were obtained from a young man in good health and CMV-seronegative. The CDR3 runs from the conserved cysteine through the conserved F or W. The order of the fields is J gene, V gene, D gene, CDR3 protein. A D gene is named only where the DNA matches it firmly.

J: TRBJ2-2; V: TRBV5-6; D: TRBD1; CDR3: CASSMTGTDYTGELFF
J: TRBJ2-1; V: TRBV6-6; D: TRBD1; CDR3: CASRTGTGGNEQFF
J: TRBJ1-2; V: TRBV27; D: .; CDR3: CASSLLAERGYGYTF
J: TRBJ2-4; V: TRBV19; D: TRBD1; CDR3: CASSGTGTVNIQYF
J: TRBJ2-7; V: TRBV6-1; D: TRBD1; CDR3: CASSGTGAREQYF
J: TRBJ1-2; V: TRBV11-2; D: .; CDR3: CASSLDSGVTYGYTF
J: TRBJ1-6; V: TRBV18; D: TRBD1; CDR3: CASSSGGFDSPLHF
J: TRBJ2-7; V: TRBV30; D: .; CDR3: CAWSVLEGGSYEQYF
J: TRBJ1-3; V: TRBV13; D: TRBD1; CDR3: CASSSILSGTAGNTIYF
J: TRBJ1-1; V: TRBV6-1; D: .; CDR3: CASSEAGGRTGLWAFF
J: TRBJ2-3; V: TRBV25-1; D: TRBD2; CDR3: CASSLAVRTDTQYF
J: TRBJ2-1; V: TRBV12-1; D: .; CDR3: CASSFGLVIGFGLEQFF
J: TRBJ2-7; V: TRBV28; D: TRBD1; CDR3: CASSNRDSYEQYF
J: TRBJ1-1; V: TRBV27; D: .; CDR3: CASSLRRQGPTNTEAFF
J: TRBJ2-7; V: TRBV18; D: TRBD2; CDR3: CASSPLAGLTDYEQYF
J: TRBJ1-5; V: TRBV28; D: .; CDR3: CASSTGNNQPQHF
J: TRBJ1-2; V: TRBV14; D: .; CDR3: CASSQADGEDGYTF
J: TRBJ2-5; V: TRBV6-6; D: .; CDR3: CASSYGPETQYF
J: TRBJ2-1; V: TRBV6-4; D: TRBD2; CDR3: CASSVREGVNNEQFF
J: TRBJ1-1; V: TRBV7-2; D: .; CDR3: CASSWQQSEAFF
J: TRBJ2-7; V: TRBV7-9; D: .; CDR3: CASSPAEPNTTFYEQYF
J: TRBJ1-5; V: TRBV28; D: TRBD1; CDR3: CASQTGVQPQHF